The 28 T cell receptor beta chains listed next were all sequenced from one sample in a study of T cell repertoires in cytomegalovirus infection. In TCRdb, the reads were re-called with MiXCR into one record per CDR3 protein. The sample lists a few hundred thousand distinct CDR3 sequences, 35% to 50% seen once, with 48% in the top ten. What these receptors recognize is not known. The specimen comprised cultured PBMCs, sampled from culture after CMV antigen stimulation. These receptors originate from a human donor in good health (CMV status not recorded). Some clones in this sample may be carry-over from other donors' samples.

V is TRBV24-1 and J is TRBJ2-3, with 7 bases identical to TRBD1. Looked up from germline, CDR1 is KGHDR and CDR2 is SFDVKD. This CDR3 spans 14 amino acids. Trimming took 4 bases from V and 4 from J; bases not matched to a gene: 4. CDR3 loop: CATSESGGSDTQYF. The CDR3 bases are TGTGCCACCAGTGAATCAGGGGGATCAGATACGCAGTATTTT.

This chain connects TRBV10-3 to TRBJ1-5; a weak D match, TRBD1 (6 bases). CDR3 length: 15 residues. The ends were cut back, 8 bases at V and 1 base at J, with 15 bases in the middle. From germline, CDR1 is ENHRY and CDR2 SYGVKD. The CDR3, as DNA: TGTGCCATCGGGGAGAACAGGGAAAGCAATCAGCCCCAGCATTTT. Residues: CAIGENRESNQPQHF.

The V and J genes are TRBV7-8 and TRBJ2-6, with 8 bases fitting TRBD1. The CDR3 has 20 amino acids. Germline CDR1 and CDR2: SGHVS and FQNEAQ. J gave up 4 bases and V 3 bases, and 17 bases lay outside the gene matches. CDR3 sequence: CASSFNDRQGHPLGANVLTF. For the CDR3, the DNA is TGTGCCAGCAGCTTCAATGATAGACAGGGGCATCCCCTCGGGGCCAACGTCCTGACTTTC.

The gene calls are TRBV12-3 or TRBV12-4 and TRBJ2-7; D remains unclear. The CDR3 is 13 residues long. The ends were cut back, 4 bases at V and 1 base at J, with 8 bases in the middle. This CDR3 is CASSYPSSYEQYF. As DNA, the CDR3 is TGTGCCAGCAGTTACCCTTCTTCCTACGAGCAGTACTTC.

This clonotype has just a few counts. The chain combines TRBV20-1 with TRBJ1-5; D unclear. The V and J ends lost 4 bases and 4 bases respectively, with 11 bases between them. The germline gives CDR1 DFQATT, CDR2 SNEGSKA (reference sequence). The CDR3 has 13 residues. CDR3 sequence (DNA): TGCAGTGCTACCCCCGGCCCGAATCAGCCCCAGCATTTT. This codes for CSATPGPNQPQHF.

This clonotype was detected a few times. The CDR3 is CASSFPETLNEKLFF. The CDR3 nucleotides are TGTGCCAGCAGCTTTCCAGAGACCCTTAATGAAAAACTGTTTTTT. The rearrangement links TRBV11-2 to TRBJ1-4; the D is unclear. Per the germline V gene, CDR1 is SGHAT and CDR2 is FQNNGV. Trimming stripped 3 bases from V and 4 bases from J, with 12 bases between. This CDR3 spans 15 amino acids.

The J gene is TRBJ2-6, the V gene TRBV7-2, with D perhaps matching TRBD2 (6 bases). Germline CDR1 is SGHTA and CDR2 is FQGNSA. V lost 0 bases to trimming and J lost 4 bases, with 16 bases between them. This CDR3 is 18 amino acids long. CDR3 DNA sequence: TGTGCCAGCAGCTTAGCGCAAATTGGAGGGATCGGGGCCAACGTCCTGACTTTC. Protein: CASSLAQIGGIGANVLTF.

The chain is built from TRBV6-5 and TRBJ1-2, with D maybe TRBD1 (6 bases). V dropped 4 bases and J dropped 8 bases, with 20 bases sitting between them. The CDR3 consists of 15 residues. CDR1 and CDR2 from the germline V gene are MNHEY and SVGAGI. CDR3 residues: CASSWGRGTRRGYTF. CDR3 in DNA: TGTGCCAGCAGTTGGGGCAGGGGTACTCGAAGGGGCTACACCTTC.

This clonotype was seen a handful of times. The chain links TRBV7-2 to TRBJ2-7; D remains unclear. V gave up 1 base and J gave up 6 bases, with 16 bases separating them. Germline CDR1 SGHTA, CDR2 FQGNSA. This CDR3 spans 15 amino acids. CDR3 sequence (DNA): TGTGCCAGCAGCTTAGATTCAACACCCCTTACCGAGCAGTACTTC. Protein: CASSLDSTPLTEQYF.

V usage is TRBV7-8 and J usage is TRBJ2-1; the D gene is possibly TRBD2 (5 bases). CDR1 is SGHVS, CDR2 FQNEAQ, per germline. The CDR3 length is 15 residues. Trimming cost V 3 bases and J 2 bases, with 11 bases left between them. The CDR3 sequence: CASSFERIPYNEQFF. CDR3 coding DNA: TGTGCCAGCAGCTTCGAGCGGATCCCCTACAATGAGCAGTTCTTC.

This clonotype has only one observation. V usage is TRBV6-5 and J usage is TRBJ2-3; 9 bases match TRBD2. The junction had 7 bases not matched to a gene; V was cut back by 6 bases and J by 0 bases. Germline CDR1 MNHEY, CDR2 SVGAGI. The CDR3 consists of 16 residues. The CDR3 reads CASSRLADSSTDTQYF. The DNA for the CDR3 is TGTGCCAGCAGCCGACTAGCGGATTCTAGCACAGATACGCAGTATTTT.

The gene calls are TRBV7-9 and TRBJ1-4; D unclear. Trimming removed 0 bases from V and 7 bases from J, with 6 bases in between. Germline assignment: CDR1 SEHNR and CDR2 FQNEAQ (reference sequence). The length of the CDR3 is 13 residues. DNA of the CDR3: TGTGCCAGCAGCTTAGCCGGGAGTGAAAAACTGTTTTTT. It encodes CASSLAGSEKLFF.

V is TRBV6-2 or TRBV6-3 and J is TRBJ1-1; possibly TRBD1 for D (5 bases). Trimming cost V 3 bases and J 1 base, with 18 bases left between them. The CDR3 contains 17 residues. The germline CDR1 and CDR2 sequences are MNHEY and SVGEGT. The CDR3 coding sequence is TGTGCCAGCAGTTATATCTATTTAAGGGGAGAGAACACTGAAGCTTTCTTT. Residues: CASSYIYLRGENTEAFF.

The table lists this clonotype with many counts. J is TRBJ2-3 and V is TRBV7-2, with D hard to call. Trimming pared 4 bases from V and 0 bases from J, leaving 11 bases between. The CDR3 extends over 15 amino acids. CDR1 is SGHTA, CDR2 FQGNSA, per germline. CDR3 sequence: CASSSSYFSTDTQYF. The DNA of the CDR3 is TGTGCCAGCAGCTCCTCCTACTTTAGCACAGATACGCAGTATTTT.

The CDR3 coding sequence is TGTGCCAGCAGCCAAACTACAGGGGATCTCGCCACCGGGGAGCTGTTTTTT. It codes for CASSQTTGDLATGELFF. The rearrangement uses TRBV7-2 and TRBJ2-2; 7 bases agree with TRBD1. CDR1 and CDR2 (germline): SGHTA, FQGNSA. V lost 5 bases, J lost 4 bases, and 13 bases stayed unmatched. CDR3 size: 17 residues.

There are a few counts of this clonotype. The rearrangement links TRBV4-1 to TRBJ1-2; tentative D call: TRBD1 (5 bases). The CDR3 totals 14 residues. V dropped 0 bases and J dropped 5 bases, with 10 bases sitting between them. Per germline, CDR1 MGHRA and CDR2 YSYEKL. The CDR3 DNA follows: TGCGCCAGCAGCCAAGAAGGACACAGATATGGCTACACCTTC. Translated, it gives CASSQEGHRYGYTF.

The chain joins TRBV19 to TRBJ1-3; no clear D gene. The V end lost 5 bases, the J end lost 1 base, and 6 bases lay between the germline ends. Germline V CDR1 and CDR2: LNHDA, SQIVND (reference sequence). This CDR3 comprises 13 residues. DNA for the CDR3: TGTGCCAGTAGTTCGTGGTCTGGAAACACCATATATTTT. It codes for CASSSWSGNTIYF.

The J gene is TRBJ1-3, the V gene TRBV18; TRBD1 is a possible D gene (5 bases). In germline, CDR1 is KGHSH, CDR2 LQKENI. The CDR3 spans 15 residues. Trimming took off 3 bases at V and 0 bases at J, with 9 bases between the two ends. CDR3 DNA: TGTGCCAGCTCACCGCCGGGGGACTCTGGAAACACCATATATTTT. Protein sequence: CASSPPGDSGNTIYF. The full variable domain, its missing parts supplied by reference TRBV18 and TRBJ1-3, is NAGVMQNPRHLVRRRGQEARLRCSPMKGHSHVYWYRQLPEEGLKFMVYLQKENIIDESGMPKERFSAEFPKEGPSILRIQQVVRGDSAAYFCASSPPGDSGNTIYFGEGSWLTVV.

The DNA of the CDR3 is TGCGCCAGCAGCCTTTCCCAACACCGACAAGAGACCCAGTACTTC. This encodes CASSLSQHRQETQYF. V and J are TRBV4-1 and TRBJ2-5, with D unresolved. The CDR3 runs 15 residues. V was cut by 4 bases and J by 2 bases, with 14 bases left in between. The V gene's germline CDR1 is MGHRA and CDR2 YSYEKL.

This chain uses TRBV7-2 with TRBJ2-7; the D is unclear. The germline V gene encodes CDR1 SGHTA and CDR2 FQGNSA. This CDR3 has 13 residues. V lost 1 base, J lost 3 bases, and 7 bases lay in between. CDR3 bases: TGTGCCAGCAGCTTAGTTCCCGACTACGAGCAGTACTTC. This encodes CASSLVPDYEQYF.

The CDR3 coding sequence is TGTGCCAGCAGTCTCTTCAGGGGTGGCAATCAGCCCCAGCATTTT. Residues: CASSLFRGGNQPQHF. The chain uses TRBV28 and TRBJ1-5; possible D gene TRBD1, 6 bases. The germline V gene encodes CDR1 MDHEN and CDR2 SYDVKM. V gave up 5 bases and J gave up 2 bases, with 13 bases separating them. The CDR3 runs 15 residues.

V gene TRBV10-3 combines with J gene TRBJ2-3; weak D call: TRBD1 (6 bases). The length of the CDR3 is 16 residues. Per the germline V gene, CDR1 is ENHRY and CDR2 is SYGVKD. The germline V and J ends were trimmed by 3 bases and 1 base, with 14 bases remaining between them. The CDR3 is CAISDPGELRTDTQYF. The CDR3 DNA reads TGTGCCATCAGTGATCCAGGGGAATTACGCACAGATACGCAGTATTTT.

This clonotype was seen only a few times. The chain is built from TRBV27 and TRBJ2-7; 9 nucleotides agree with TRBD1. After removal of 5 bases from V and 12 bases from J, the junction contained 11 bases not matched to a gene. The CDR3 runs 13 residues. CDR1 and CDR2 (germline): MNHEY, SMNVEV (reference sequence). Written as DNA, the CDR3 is TGTGCCAGCAGTCACCCCGGGACAGGGATCGGGTACTTC. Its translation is CASSHPGTGIGYF.

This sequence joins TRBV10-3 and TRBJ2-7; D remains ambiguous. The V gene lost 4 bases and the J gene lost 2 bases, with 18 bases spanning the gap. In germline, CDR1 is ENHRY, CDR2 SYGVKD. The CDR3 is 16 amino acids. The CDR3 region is CAISGSGRQYTYEQYF. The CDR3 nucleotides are TGTGCCATCAGTGGGTCGGGTAGACAATACACCTACGAGCAGTACTTC.

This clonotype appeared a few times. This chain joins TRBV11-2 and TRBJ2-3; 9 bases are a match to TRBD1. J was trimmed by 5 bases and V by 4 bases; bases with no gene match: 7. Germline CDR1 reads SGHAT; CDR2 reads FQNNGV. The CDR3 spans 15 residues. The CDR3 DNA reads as TGTGCCAGCAGCTACGGGACAGGGTGGGGAGATACGCAGTATTTT. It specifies CASSYGTGWGDTQYF.

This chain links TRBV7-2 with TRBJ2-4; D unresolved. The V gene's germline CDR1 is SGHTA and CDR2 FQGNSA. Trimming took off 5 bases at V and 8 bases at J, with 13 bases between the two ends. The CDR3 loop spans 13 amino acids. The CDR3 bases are TGTGCCAGCAGCGCTCGCCCCTTTGACATTCAGTACTTC. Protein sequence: CASSARPFDIQYF.

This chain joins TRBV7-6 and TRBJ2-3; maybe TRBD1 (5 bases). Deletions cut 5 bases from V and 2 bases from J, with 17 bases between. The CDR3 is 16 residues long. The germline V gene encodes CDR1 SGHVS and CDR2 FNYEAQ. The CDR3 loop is CASSGIPPGITDTQYF. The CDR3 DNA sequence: TGTGCCAGCAGCGGAATCCCGCCAGGGATCACAGATACGCAGTATTTT.

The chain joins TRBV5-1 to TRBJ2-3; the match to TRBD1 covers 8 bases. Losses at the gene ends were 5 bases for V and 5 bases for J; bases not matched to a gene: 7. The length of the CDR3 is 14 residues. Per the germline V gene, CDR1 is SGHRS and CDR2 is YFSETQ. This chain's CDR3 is CASSNRGIGDTQYF. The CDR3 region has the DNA TGCGCCAGCAGTAACAGGGGGATTGGAGATACGCAGTATTTT.